Sequencing of this TCR beta chain was carried out in a study of blood T cell repertoires in COVID-19. Between the trimmed V and J ends, which lost 0 bases and 3 bases, there was a span of 21 bases. The CDR3 extends over 19 amino acids. Here immunoSEQ multiplex PCR was the method, and the copy in TCRdb shows in-frame clones only, minus some. Of 250,000 to 300,000 clones in the sample, under 90% were seen once. Recovered Cohort 3 donors showed two negative PCRs, clearance, or symptom resolution. This receptor was taken from a man between 18 and 29 years old who had recovered from COVID-19. The sequencing sample was made of PBMCs or T cells enriched from blood (not recorded which). The chain has TRBV23-1 and TRBJ2-1; the D gene is possibly TRBD2 (5 bases). TRBV23-1 is treated as an ORF (open reading frame) with a function not yet certain. The chain's CDR3 is CASSQSTEADPSLYNEQFF. CDR3 DNA sequence: TGCGCCAGCAGTCAATCTACGGAGGCGGACCCGAGCCTCTACAATGAGCAGTTCTTC.